Below, 12 T cell receptor beta chains from the same sample are listed, as sequenced in a study of T cell clones after liver transplantation. Sequencing used immunoSEQ multiplex PCR; TCRdb keeps in-frame clones, though not all of them. The sample records more than 65,000 clones, 75% to 85% being singletons. The sample was CD4+ T cells from blood, taken 12 months after liver transplant. Receptors originate from a human patient who received a liver transplant. A subset of T cells may come from the graft donor.

Details on this clone: Relative to the germline gene, one junction end is altered; a read error may explain this. This CDR3 is also generated by other DNA sequences in the sample. The chain carries TRBV9 and TRBJ2-2; TRBD2 is a possible D gene (6 bases). The CDR3 covers 15 residues. CDR1 is SGDLS, CDR2 YYNGEE, per germline. CDR3 protein: CASSLDLPRGGELFF. CDR3 sequence (DNA): TGTGCCAGCAGCTTGGACTTACCCCGGGGCGGGGAGCTATTTTTT.

The chain has TRBV4-3 and TRBJ1-3; the D is unclear. Trimming removed 0 bases from V and 2 bases from J, with 14 bases in between. From germline, CDR1 is LGHNA and CDR2 YSLEER. The CDR3 consists of 17 residues. The CDR3 loop reads CASSQDSIVGTGNTIYF. The CDR3 DNA is TGCGCCAGCAGCCAAGATAGTATCGTGGGAACTGGAAACACCATATATTTT.

This CDR3 reads CASSPRTGTDIQYF. The CDR3 coding sequence is TGTGCCAGCAGCCCGCGGACAGGGACGGACATTCAGTACTTC. This chain uses TRBV7-2 with TRBJ2-4; 8 nucleotides align to TRBD1. There are 14 residues in the CDR3. Germline CDR1 reads SGHTA; CDR2 reads FQGNSA. Unmatched junction bases numbered 8, after V lost 5 bases and J lost 8 bases.

This sequence joins TRBV18 and TRBJ2-1; 8 positions agree with TRBD2. Germline V gene sequence: CDR1 KGHSH, CDR2 LQKENI. The CDR3 is made up of 15 amino acids. Trimming cost V 6 bases and J 7 bases; bases outside gene matches: 11. The CDR3 region has the DNA TGTGCCAGCTCCCTAAGCGGGAGAGGTGGGAATGAGCAGTTCTTC. Residues: CASSLSGRGGNEQFF.

This rearrangement joins TRBV28 to TRBJ1-2; D is perhaps TRBD1 (6 bases). This CDR3 has 13 residues. Germline V gene lookup returns CDR1 MDHEN and CDR2 SYDVKM. The V and J ends lost 7 bases and 8 bases respectively, with 17 bases between them. In nucleotides, the CDR3 is TGTGCCAGCACCCTGAGGGGGGAGGAGGGCTACACCTTC. Translating it yields CASTLRGEEGYTF.

This clone is labeled as medium-sized. The V gene is TRBV5-3, the J gene TRBJ2-7, with D hard to call. TRBV5-3 counts as an open reading frame of uncertain function. The length of the CDR3 is 11 residues. CDR3 nucleotide sequence: TGTGGGACCAATAGAACCTACGAGCAGTACTTC. The encoded protein is CGTNRTYEQYF.

This chain joins TRBV6-6 and TRBJ2-3, with D perhaps TRBD1 or TRBD2 (5 bases each). Germline CDR1 is MNHNY and CDR2 is SVGAGI (reference sequence). V was clipped by 6 bases and J by 6 bases, with 19 bases between them. This CDR3 is 15 amino acids long. The CDR3 loop reads CASSPPRGARDTQYF. As DNA, the CDR3 is TGTGCCAGCAGCCCGCCCCGGGGCGCCCGGGATACGCAGTATTTT.

The chain combines TRBV2 with TRBJ1-5, with a possible D match to TRBD1 (6 bases). Germline CDR1 and CDR2: SNHLY and FYNNEI. The CDR3 is 16 amino acids. V was clipped by 8 bases and J by 0 bases, with 17 bases between them. The CDR3 DNA follows: TGTGCCAGCGGACTTCCGGGACAATATAGCAATCAGCCCCAGCATTTT. Protein product: CASGLPGQYSNQPQHF.

The CDR3 spells CATSEDRVSEKLFF. The CDR3 nucleotides read TGTGCCACCTCAGAAGACAGGGTCAGTGAAAAACTGTTTTTT. The gene calls are TRBV28 and TRBJ1-4, with 7 bases aligning to TRBD1. CDR1 is MDHEN, CDR2 SYDVKM, per germline. With V trimmed by 10 bases and J by 7 bases, 12 bases remained unmatched. This CDR3 region has 14 residues.

The rearrangement joins TRBV14 to TRBJ1-1, with D perhaps matching TRBD1 (5 bases). Trimming shortened V by 2 bases and J by 5 bases, and 18 bases separated the two germline ends. CDR1 is SGHDN, CDR2 FVKESK, per germline. The CDR3 sequence is 16 residues long. In nucleotides, the CDR3 is TGTGCCAGCAGCCAAAGGTGGGATTGGGGCGGTACTGAAGCTTTCTTT. It specifies CASSQRWDWGGTEAFF.

This chain uses TRBV15 with TRBJ2-4; tentative D call: TRBD1 (6 bases). CDR3 length: 15 residues. The V end lost 3 bases, the J end lost 8 bases, and 17 bases lay between the germline ends. Germline V CDR1 and CDR2: LNHNV, YYDKDF (reference sequence). CDR3 bases: TGTGCCACCAGCAGCCTCACAGGGAGATCGGACATTCAGTACTTC. This translates into CATSSLTGRSDIQYF.

The chain is built from TRBV29-1 and TRBJ2-1; 7 bases are a match to TRBD1. The CDR3 runs 14 residues. Unmatched junction bases numbered 14, after V lost 5 bases and J lost 10 bases. CDR1 SQVTM and CDR2 ANQGSEA come from the germline V gene. CDR3: CSVQGGQALTEQFF. CDR3 nucleotides: TGCAGCGTTCAGGGTGGACAGGCTTTGACGGAGCAGTTCTTC.